This T cell receptor beta chain is drawn from a study of T cell changes during pregnancy in multiple sclerosis. Trimming removed 2 bases at V and 7 bases at J, with 10 bases between. The germline gives CDR1 ENHRY, CDR2 SYGVKD. The CDR3 sequence is 13 residues long. Data came from immunoSEQ multiplex PCR; TCRdb stores just in-frame clones and leaves some out. The sample holds fewer than 85,000 clones; about 92% are singletons and the top ten take over 2%. This sample comprised peripheral blood, obtained in the second trimester of pregnancy. The origin of this receptor is a female donor with multiple sclerosis, enrolled in a pregnancy study. The chain uses TRBV10-3 and TRBJ2-3; the D is unclear. The CDR3 protein is CAISEPVLNTQYF. CDR3 bases: TGTGCCATCAGTGAGCCTGTGCTAAATACGCAGTATTTT.